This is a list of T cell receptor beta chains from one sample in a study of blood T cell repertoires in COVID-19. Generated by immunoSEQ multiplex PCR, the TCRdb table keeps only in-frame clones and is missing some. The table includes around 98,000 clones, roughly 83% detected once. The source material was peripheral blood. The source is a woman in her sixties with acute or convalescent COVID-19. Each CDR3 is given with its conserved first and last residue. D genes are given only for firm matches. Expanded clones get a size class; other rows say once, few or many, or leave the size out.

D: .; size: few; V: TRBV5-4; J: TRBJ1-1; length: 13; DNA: TGTGCCAGCAGCAATGACAGGAACACTGAAGCTTTCTTT; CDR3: CASSNDRNTEAFF
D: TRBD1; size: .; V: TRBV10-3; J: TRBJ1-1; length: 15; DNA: TGTGCCATCAGTGCCCCGGACAGGGCAGACACTGAAGCTTTCTTT; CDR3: CAISAPDRADTEAFF
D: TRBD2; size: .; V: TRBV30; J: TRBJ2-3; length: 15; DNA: TGTGCCTGGAGTCGCCTAGCGGTAACCACAGATACGCAGTATTTT; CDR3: CAWSRLAVTTDTQYF
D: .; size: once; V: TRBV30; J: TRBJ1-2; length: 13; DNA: TGTGCCTGGAGTGGACAGTTAAACTATGGCTACACCTTC; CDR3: CAWSGQLNYGYTF
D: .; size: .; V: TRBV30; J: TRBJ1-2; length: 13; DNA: TGTGCCTGGGTTCCCCTTCCGGGGTATGGCTACACCTTC; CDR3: CAWVPLPGYGYTF
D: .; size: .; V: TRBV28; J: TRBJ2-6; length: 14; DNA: TGTGCCAGCATAGAGAGGTCTGGGGCCAACGTCCTGACTTTC; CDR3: CASIERSGANVLTF
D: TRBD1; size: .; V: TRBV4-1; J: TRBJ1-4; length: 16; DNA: TGCGCCAGCAGCCAAGATATCACAGGGGGCGAAGAGAAACTGTTTTTT; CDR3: CASSQDITGGEEKLFF
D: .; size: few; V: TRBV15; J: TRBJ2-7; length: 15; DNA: TGTGCCACCAGCAGAGATCGCGGGGGCGGGGACGAGCAGTACTTC; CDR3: CATSRDRGGGDEQYF
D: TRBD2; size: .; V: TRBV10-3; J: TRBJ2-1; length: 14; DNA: TGTGCCATCAGTGTTGGCGGGGGGGCATATGAGCAGTTCTTC; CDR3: CAISVGGGAYEQFF
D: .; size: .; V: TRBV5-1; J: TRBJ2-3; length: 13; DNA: TGCGCCAGCAGCGGTGTCGGGGCAGATACGCAGTATTTT; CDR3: CASSGVGADTQYF
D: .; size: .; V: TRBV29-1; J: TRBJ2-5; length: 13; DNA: TGCAGCGTTGACGTAGCCATGCAAGAGACCCAGTACTTC; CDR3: CSVDVAMQETQYF
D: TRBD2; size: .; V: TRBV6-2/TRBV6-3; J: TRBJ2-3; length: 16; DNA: TGTGCCAGCAGCCGTGGGACTAGCGCCGAAGGAGATACGCAGTATTTT; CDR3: CASSRGTSAEGDTQYF
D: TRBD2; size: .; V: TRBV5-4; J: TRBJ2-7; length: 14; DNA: TGTGCCAGCAGCTATATAGCGGGGAGCTACGAGCAGTACTTC; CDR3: CASSYIAGSYEQYF
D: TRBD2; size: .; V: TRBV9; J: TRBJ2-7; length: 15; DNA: TGTGCCAGCAGCGCCTCCGGGACTACCACCTACGAGCAGTACTTC; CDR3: CASSASGTTTYEQYF
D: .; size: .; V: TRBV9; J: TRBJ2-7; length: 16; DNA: TGTGCCAGCAGCCCCGGGAGTGGGGGAGAGAACTACGAGCAGTACTTC; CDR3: CASSPGSGGENYEQYF
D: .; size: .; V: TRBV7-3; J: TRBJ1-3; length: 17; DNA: TGTGCCAGCAGCTTATCTGGGGCAGGCAGCTCTGGAAACACCATATATTTT; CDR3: CASSLSGAGSSGNTIYF
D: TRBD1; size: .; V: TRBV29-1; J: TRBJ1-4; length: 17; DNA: TGCAGCGTTCGGGGGACAGGGGGCTTCGCAACTAATGAAAAACTGTTTTTT; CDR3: CSVRGTGGFATNEKLFF
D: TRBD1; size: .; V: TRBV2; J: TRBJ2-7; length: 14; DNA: TGTGCCAGCAGCGTAGGGACAGGCACCTACGAGCAGTACTTC; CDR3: CASSVGTGTYEQYF
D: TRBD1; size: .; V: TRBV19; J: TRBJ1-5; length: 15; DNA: TGTGCCAGTACCCAGGGGGTGGTTCGCAATCAGCCCCAGCATTTT; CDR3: CASTQGVVRNQPQHF
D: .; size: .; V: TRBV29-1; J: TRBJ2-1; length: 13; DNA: TGCAGCGTTGAAACAGGGATTGGCAATGAGCAGTTCTTC; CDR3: CSVETGIGNEQFF
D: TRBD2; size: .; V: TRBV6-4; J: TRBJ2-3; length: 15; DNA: TGTGCCACCCGCGCATTTGCGGGGGACGGGAATACGCAGTATTTT; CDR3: CATRAFAGDGNTQYF
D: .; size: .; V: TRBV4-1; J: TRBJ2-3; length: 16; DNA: TGCGCCAGCAGCCAGGATATAGCCCTCGGCACAGATACGCAGTATTTT; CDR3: CASSQDIALGTDTQYF
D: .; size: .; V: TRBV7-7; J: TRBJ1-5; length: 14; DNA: TGTGCCAGCAGGGTTTTGCGGTCGCGACAGCCCCAGCATTTT; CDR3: CASRVLRSRQPQHF
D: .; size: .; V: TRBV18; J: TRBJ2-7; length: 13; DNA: TGTGCCAGCTCACCATCCTTGAGAGACGAGCAGTACTTC; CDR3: CASSPSLRDEQYF
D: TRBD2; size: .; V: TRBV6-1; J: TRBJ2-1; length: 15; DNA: TGTGCCAGCAGTGAAGCGTTTGTGGTAGCGGGTGAGCAGTTCTTC; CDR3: CASSEAFVVAGEQFF
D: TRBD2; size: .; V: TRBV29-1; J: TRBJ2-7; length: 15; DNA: TGCAGCGTTGATCCCCAGCGGGGGGGATTAGGCGAGCAGTACTTC; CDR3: CSVDPQRGGLGEQYF
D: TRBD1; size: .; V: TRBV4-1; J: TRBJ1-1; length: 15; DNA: TGCGCCAGCAGCCATCCCAAGGGGGCTGGCACTGAAGCTTTCTTT; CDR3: CASSHPKGAGTEAFF
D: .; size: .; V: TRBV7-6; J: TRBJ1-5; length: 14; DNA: TGTGCCAGCAGCTTAGGACAGACCAATCAGCCCCAGCATTTT; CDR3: CASSLGQTNQPQHF
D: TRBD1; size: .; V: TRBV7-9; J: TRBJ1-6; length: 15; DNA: TGTGCCAGCAGATTCGGACAGGTGGACAATTCACCCCTCCACTTT; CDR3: CASRFGQVDNSPLHF
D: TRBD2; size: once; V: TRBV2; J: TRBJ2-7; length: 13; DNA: TGTGCCAGCGTCGGGGGGGGGCGGCACGAGCAGTACTTC; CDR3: CASVGGGRHEQYF
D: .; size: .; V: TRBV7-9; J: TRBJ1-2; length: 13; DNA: TGTGCCAGCAGCTCCCCAGGGGTTTGGAGCTACACCTTC; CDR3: CASSSPGVWSYTF
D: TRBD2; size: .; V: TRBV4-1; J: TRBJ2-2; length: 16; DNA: TGCGCCAGCAGCCAACGGCTAGCGGGGAAGGCCGGGGAGCTGTTTTTT; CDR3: CASSQRLAGKAGELFF
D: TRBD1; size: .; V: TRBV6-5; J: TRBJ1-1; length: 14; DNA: TGTGCCAGCACCCGACAGGGATTTAACACTGAAGCTTTCTTT; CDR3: CASTRQGFNTEAFF
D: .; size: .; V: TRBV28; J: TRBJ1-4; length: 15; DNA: TGTGCCAGCAGTCCGCTGACAGGAGATAATGAAAAACTGTTTTTT; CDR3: CASSPLTGDNEKLFF
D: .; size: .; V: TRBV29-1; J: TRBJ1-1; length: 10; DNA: TGCAGCGGCCAGGACACTGAAGCTTTCTTT; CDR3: CSGQDTEAFF
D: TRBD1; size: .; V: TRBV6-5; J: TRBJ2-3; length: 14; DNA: TGTGCCAGCAGCGAGGGGGCCCGGACAGATACGCAGTATTTT; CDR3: CASSEGARTDTQYF
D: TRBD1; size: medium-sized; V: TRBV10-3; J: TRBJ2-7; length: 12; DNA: TGTGCCACCTCAGGGGACAGCTACGAGCAGTACTTC; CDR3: CATSGDSYEQYF
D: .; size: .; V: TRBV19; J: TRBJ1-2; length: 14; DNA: TGTGCCAGTAGTAGGGCAGGAAAAAACTATGGCTACACCTTC; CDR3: CASSRAGKNYGYTF
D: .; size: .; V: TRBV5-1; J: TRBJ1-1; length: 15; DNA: TGCGCCAGCAGCTTGGTCGGGGGAGCGAACACTGAAGCTTTCTTT; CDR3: CASSLVGGANTEAFF
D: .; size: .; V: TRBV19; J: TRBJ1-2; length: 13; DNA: TGTGCCAGTAGTTCCGTGGTGGACTCTGGCTACACCTTC; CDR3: CASSSVVDSGYTF
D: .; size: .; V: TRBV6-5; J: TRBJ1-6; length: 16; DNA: TGTGCCAGCAGTTACACCTCCGGGACATACGATTCACCCCTCCACTTT; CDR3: CASSYTSGTYDSPLHF
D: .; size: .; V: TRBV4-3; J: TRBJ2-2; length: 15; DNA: TGCGCCAGCGGTAAACGTGCTACGAACACCGGGGAGCTGTTTTTT; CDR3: CASGKRATNTGELFF
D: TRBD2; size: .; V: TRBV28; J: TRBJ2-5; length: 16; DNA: TGTGCCAGCAGTTCCACTCAAGCGGGGAGGGGAGAGACCCAGTACTTC; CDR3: CASSSTQAGRGETQYF
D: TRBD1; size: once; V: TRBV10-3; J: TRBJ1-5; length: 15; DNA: TGTGCCATCAGTGAAGGGTTGACAGGGAATCAGCCCCAGCATTTT; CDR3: CAISEGLTGNQPQHF
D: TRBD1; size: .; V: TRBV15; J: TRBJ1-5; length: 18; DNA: TGTGCCACCAGCCCCCGGGACAGGGGCGTCGGAAGCAATCAGCCCCAGCATTTT; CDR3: CATSPRDRGVGSNQPQHF